The rows below give T cell receptor beta chains drawn from one sample of a study of identical twins. TCRdb reanalysed the 5' RACE reads using MiXCR and keeps one entry per CDR3 protein. The sample lists about 530,000 distinct CDR3 sequences, approximately 20% occurring once. This same sample was also part of a study on yellow fever vaccine responses in identical twins.

Source material: CD4+ T cells sorted from blood. These receptors all come from a woman under 30 in good health. Both conserved end residues are trimmed from each CDR3. Each record gives: D gene, clone size, V gene, CDR3 protein. The D gene is left open where the match is weak. Only some rows state a clone size, as once, few, many or a class for expanded clones.

NA few TRBV4-1 ASSLPGPNNEQF
NA few TRBV9 ASSASLGGIYNEQF
NA NA TRBV20-1 SAPEQGAGGRAF
NA few TRBV29-1 SAETGYGYT
NA NA TRBV19 ASRGALVNTEAF
TRBD1 NA TRBV27 ASSKGTGGFVDEQY
NA NA TRBV28 ASSWGTRNQPQH
TRBD1 NA TRBV20-1 SATGTGEGANVLT
TRBD1 NA TRBV6-1 ASTPQGNSPLH
TRBD2 few TRBV5-1 ASSPGTSSHEQF
TRBD1 NA TRBV25-1 ASSVAGTGNTGELF
NA few TRBV29-1 SVGGTSGANVLT
NA NA TRBV6-1 ASRVGPGTDTQY
TRBD1 NA TRBV10-3 ATSQGSNSPLH
TRBD2 few TRBV7-2 ASSLNSGGGNEQF
NA NA TRBV20-1 SARVPGAESQY
NA few TRBV5-1 ASSLGPPGQNTIY
TRBD1 few TRBV5-1 ASSLGGTGLWDTQY
NA once TRBV6-1 ASSTDLPKNAEAF
TRBD2 NA TRBV24-1 ATSDSGTSGGRGYNEQF
NA NA TRBV12-3/TRBV12-4 ASSLSLNTGELF
NA few TRBV3-1 ASSQRSRQETQY
NA NA TRBV28 ASIPRGISNQPQH
NA few TRBV14 ASSHKKRWLGSNLNTGELF
TRBD2 NA TRBV29-1 SVEDRTRRGSAEQF
NA NA TRBV5-5 ASSNRDPDGNEQF
NA NA TRBV6-5 ASSYRRDRNEQF